A selection of T cell receptor beta chains follows, all from one sample in a study of OX40 agonist ivuxolimab in advanced cancers. Sequenced by immunoSEQ multiplex PCR; TCRdb stores in-frame clones only, minus some. In the table there are 60,000 to 85,000 clones, over 75% of which are singletons. The sample consisted of CD4+ or CD8+ T cells sorted from blood, taken in a trial of the OX40 agonist ivuxolimab. All receptors derive from an adult with an advanced solid tumor such as melanoma, head and neck, liver or kidney cancer. CDR3s include the opening cysteine and the closing phenylalanine or tryptophan. The D gene is left open where the match is weak. Some rows mark clone size as missing; the rest say once, few, many or name a class of expanded clone.

v_call	clone_size	j_call	d_call	cdr3_aa	cdr3_nt
TRBV5-4	few	TRBJ2-6	-	CASSLDSRPSSGANVLTF	TGTGCCAGCAGCTTGGACAGTCGACCTAGCTCTGGGGCCAACGTCCTGACTTTC
TRBV30	-	TRBJ2-1	-	CAWSFGGPNEQFF	TGTGCCTGGAGTTTCGGGGGCCCGAATGAGCAGTTCTTC
TRBV2	-	TRBJ1-2	-	CASSVKTEFGYTF	TGTGCCAGCAGTGTAAAGACGGAGTTCGGCTACACCTTC
TRBV27	-	TRBJ2-3	-	CASSLTLAFDTQYF	TGTGCCAGCAGTTTAACGCTAGCGTTCGATACGCAGTATTTT
TRBV28	-	TRBJ1-2	-	CASSTIRGGGYGYTF	TGTGCCAGCAGTACAATCAGGGGAGGAGGCTATGGCTACACCTTC
TRBV25-1	-	TRBJ1-2	-	CASSELGQSSNYGYTF	TGTGCCAGCAGTGAATTAGGGCAGTCAAGTAACTATGGCTACACCTTC
TRBV7-7	-	TRBJ2-2	-	CASGQGGAGELFF	TGTGCTAGCGGTCAGGGAGGAGCCGGGGAGCTGTTTTTT
TRBV7-9	-	TRBJ1-2	TRBD1	CASRWAGTGGASGYTF	TGTGCCAGCAGATGGGCCGGGACAGGGGGCGCATCTGGCTACACCTTC
TRBV28	-	TRBJ1-2	-	CASSLSRGLSGYTF	TGTGCCAGCAGTTTATCGCGGGGGCTCTCTGGCTACACCTTC
TRBV28	-	TRBJ1-1	-	CASSSGQSRILEDTEAFF	TGTGCCAGCAGTTCCGGACAAAGCCGGATCCTGGAAGACACTGAAGCTTTCTTT
TRBV29-1	-	TRBJ1-2	-	CSVLIESLDGYTF	TGCAGCGTCCTCATCGAATCTTTGGATGGCTACACCTTC
TRBV10-3	-	TRBJ1-1	-	CAISESRGGAFF	TGTGCCATCAGTGAGTCAAGGGGTGGAGCTTTCTTT
TRBV7-6	-	TRBJ1-3	-	CASSLTQARGSGNTIYF	TGTGCCAGCAGCTTAACCCAGGCCAGGGGTTCGGGAAACACCATATATTTT
TRBV29-1	-	TRBJ1-1	-	CSGRGQLGAEAFF	TGCAGCGGCCGCGGACAGCTGGGGGCTGAAGCTTTCTTT
TRBV28	-	TRBJ1-6	-	CASRSTGDNSPLHF	TGTGCCAGCAGATCGACAGGAGATAATTCACCCCTCCACTTT
TRBV2	-	TRBJ1-1	TRBD1	CASSWGQDTEAFF	TGTGCCAGCAGCTGGGGACAGGACACTGAAGCTTTCTTT
TRBV28	-	TRBJ1-1	TRBD1	CASSLLGQANTEAFF	TGTGCCAGCAGTCTACTGGGACAGGCGAACACTGAAGCTTTCTTT
TRBV25-1	-	TRBJ1-1	-	CASRGNTEAFF	TGTGCCAGCAGGGGGAACACTGAAGCTTTCTTT
TRBV2	-	TRBJ2-7	TRBD1	CASEAGTASYEQYF	TGTGCCAGCGAAGCCGGGACAGCTTCCTACGAGCAGTACTTC
TRBV10-3	-	TRBJ2-7	-	CAISESWEKEQYF	TGTGCCATCAGTGAGTCGTGGGAGAAGGAGCAGTACTTC
TRBV25-1	-	TRBJ1-1	-	CASKGLNTEAFF	TGTGCCAGCAAGGGGCTAAACACTGAAGCTTTCTTT
TRBV5-1	-	TRBJ2-1	-	CASSLAQSYNEQFF	TGCGCCAGCAGCTTGGCGCAGTCCTACAATGAGCAGTTCTTC
TRBV4-1	-	TRBJ1-5	-	CASSQDQDYSNQPQHF	TGCGCCAGCAGCCAAGACCAAGATTATAGCAATCAGCCCCAGCATTTT
TRBV10-3	-	TRBJ1-2	-	CAISESGEQGYTF	TGTGCCATCAGTGAGTCAGGGGAGCAGGGCTACACCTTC
TRBV4-1	-	TRBJ1-6	-	CASSPSSFPGNREPLHF	TGCGCCAGCAGCCCGAGTTCCTTTCCAGGGAATAGAGAACCCCTCCACTTT
TRBV7-9	-	TRBJ2-2	-	CASRTLTGNTGELFF	TGTGCCAGCAGAACTCTGACAGGGAACACCGGGGAGCTGTTTTTT
TRBV5-8	-	TRBJ1-4	-	CASSGHGRRVATNEKLFF	TGTGCCAGCAGCGGACACGGCCGCAGGGTTGCAACTAATGAAAAACTGTTTTTT
TRBV5-5	-	TRBJ2-7	-	CASSLVGGGFPFEQYF	TGTGCCAGCAGCTTGGTTGGGGGTGGATTCCCCTTCGAGCAGTACTTC
TRBV28	-	TRBJ1-5	TRBD1	CASSPRTGTSNQPQHF	TGTGCCAGCAGTCCCCGGACAGGGACCAGCAATCAGCCCCAGCATTTT
TRBV9	few	TRBJ1-2	-	CASSVFKHPSYYGYTF	TGTGCCAGCAGCGTATTCAAGCACCCTTCTTACTATGGCTACACCTTC
TRBV10-3	-	TRBJ2-2	TRBD1	CAISVGTANTGELFF	TGTGCCATCAGCGTTGGGACAGCGAACACCGGGGAGCTGTTTTTT
TRBV5-6	few	TRBJ1-2	-	CASSLGGGYTF	TGTGCCAGCAGCTTGGGGGGTGGCTACACCTTC
TRBV6-5	-	TRBJ2-2	-	CASSYTSGIAGELFF	TGTGCCAGCAGTTACACTTCAGGGATTGCCGGGGAGCTGTTTTTT